The TCR beta chain described here comes from a study of tumor and adjacent non-tumor tissue in lung cancer (dated by TCRdb to the late 2010s). About the investigation overall: By cancer type, the cohort comprised about 13 adenocarcinoma patients, a couple of squamous cell carcinoma patients and 1 small cell lung cancer patient. The roughly 15 enrolled patients, of whom 10 were men and 5 were women, were aged about 30 to 80 years and were diagnosed with TNM stage I to III disease. Sequencing generated a total of 125,075,908 productive TCRbeta reads, averaging around 4.2 million reads per sample. The study compared bulk TCRbeta repertoires from lung tumor tissue and matched distant non-tumor lung tissue of some 14 lung cancer patients. Fewer than 35 paired specimens, one tumor and one normal lung sample per patient, were profiled by TCRbeta CDR3 sequencing. Broader findings and caveats from the paper: Significantly higher TCR diversity was found in younger patients, and higher tumor TCR diversity was associated with shorter overall and disease-free survival. The methods do not name the sequencing platform or mention unique molecular identifiers. TCR diversity (inverse Simpson) was significantly higher in tumor than in normal lung tissue (about 400 vs 180, P = 0.0075, Mann-Whitney U test). The top 100 clones accounted for a significantly larger cumulative portion of the repertoire in normal lung than in tumor tissue. Because peripheral blood was not sequenced, blood TCRbeta repertoires in the lung cancer patients of the study were not examined. Only 15 or so patients were included in the cohort, and the need for larger samples and more detailed clinical data was noted by the authors.

Library preparation was by multiplex PCR. The sample was run on an Illumina HiSeq 2500. TCRbeta libraries were constructed through three rounds of nested PCR with primers (Table S4) according to protocols adapted from ARM-PCR. Before sequencing, PCR products in the 200-500 bp range were cut out of the gel and cleaned up using the QIAquick gel extraction kit. The original methods were these. Trimmomatic was used to clean the reads, FLASH merged the cleaned reads into complete CDR3 sequences, and MiTCR assigned the sequences to V(D)J germline segments. Clonal diversity was computed as the inverse Simpson's index with VDJtools. Productive reads were defined as in-frame sequences without a premature stop codon. TCRdb reworked the public reads: Q25 trimming with fastp, MiXCR clone assembly, productive beta chains retained. Entries are consolidated by CDR3 protein sequence, retaining the most common genes and DNA. In this record, the V and J calls reflect TCRdb's handling and not the investigators' own analysis. The sample records about 81,000 distinct CDR3 sequences, roughly two thirds of which are singletons. The leading ten clones occupy around 9.5% of the sample.

RNA was extracted from bulk unsorted tissue and checked for quality with a NanoDrop ND-1000 and an Agilent 2100. The donors were newly diagnosed lung cancer patients admitted for thoracic surgery in China from August to November 2014 who had not received prior chemotherapy. Anyone who had undergone radiotherapy or chemotherapy before, or who had another cancer at the same time, was left out of the study. Surgical tissue pieces of about 1-2.1 cm3 were preserved in RNAlater solution and were kept at -80 degrees C until use. As concerns this clonotype: The antigen this receptor binds is unknown. This CDR3 fails to terminate in the conserved phenylalanine or tryptophan, so it likely reflects a read error.

CDR1 and CDR2, looked up from the germline V gene, are MGHRA and YSYEKL. The CDR3 contains 15 residues when both ends are counted. The CDR3 DNA has 45 bases and is translated from base 1. The receptor comes from a woman between 40 and 50 years old with non-small cell lung cancer. The specimen sequenced was lung tumor tissue. Recombination connected TRBV4-1 to TRBJ1-5, with no D gene named confidently. Here the CDR3 is given as CASNQDAVSYQPQHY. The DNA is as follows: TGCGCCAGCAACCAAGATGCAGTCTCCTATCAGCCCCAGCATTAT.